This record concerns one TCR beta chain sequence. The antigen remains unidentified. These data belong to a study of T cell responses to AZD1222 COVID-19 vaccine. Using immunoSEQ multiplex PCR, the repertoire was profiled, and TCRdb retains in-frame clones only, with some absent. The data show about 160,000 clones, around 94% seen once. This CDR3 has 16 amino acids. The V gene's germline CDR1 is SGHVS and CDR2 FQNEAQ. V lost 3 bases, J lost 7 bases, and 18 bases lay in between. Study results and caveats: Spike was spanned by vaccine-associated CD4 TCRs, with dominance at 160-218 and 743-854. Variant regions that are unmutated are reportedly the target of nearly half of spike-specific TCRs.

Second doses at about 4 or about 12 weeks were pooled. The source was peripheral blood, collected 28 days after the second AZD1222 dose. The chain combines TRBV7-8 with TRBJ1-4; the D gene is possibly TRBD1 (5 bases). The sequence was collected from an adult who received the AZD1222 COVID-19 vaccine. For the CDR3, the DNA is TGTGCCAGCAGCTTGGGGGGAATTAGAACTGGTGAAAAACTGTTTTTT. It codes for CASSLGGIRTGEKLFF.